This T cell receptor beta chain was identified during a study of T cells in localized non-small cell lung cancer. Assay used: immunoSEQ multiplex PCR; TCRdb lists only in-frame clones, some missing. The sample lists tens of thousands of clones; 86% were seen once. The V end lost 10 bases, the J end lost 2 bases, and 15 bases lay between the germline ends. This CDR3 contains 14 residues. The germline CDR1 and CDR2 sequences are MNHEY and SVGAGI. The specimen comprised peripheral blood, sampled before any cancer treatment. The chain uses TRBV6-5 and TRBJ2-1; D gene ambiguous. The TCR originated in a woman aged 18-49 years with stage III lung adenocarcinoma. CDR3: CATAGGSAYNEQFF. CDR3 in DNA: TGTGCCACCGCCGGTGGTAGTGCCTACAATGAGCAGTTCTTC.